Listed below are T cell receptor beta chains from one sample, sequenced in a study of blood T cell repertoires in COVID-19. TCRdb keeps only in-frame clones here, not all; method: immunoSEQ multiplex PCR. The table shows 260,000 or so clones, with 80% to 90% occurring only once. The specimen was peripheral blood. The source is an older man with acute or convalescent COVID-19. The CDR3 runs from the conserved cysteine through the conserved F or W. D genes are given only for firm matches. Clone size is shown for a subset of rows, as once, few, many or a class of expanded clone.

TGTGCCAGCAGCGTTAGACAGGGGACCCACGAGCAGTACTTC | CASSVRQGTHEQYF | . | TRBJ2-7 | TRBV9 | TRBD1
TGTGCCAGCACCCCTACCACCGGGACTAGGAGGGGGGCGGATACGCAGTATTTT | CASTPTTGTRRGADTQYF | . | TRBJ2-3 | TRBV27 | TRBD2
TGCAGCACCTGGGCGACAGATACGCAGTATTTT | CSTWATDTQYF | . | TRBJ2-3 | TRBV29-1 | .
TGTGCCAGCAGCTTCGACTTGACAGGGAACAATGAGCAGTTCTTC | CASSFDLTGNNEQFF | . | TRBJ2-1 | TRBV11-1 | TRBD1
TGTGCCAGCAGTTCAGGACAGGGTGTAAATGAAAAACTGTTTTTT | CASSSGQGVNEKLFF | . | TRBJ1-4 | TRBV2 | TRBD1
TGTGCCAGCAGCCCGACTAGCGGGGGGAGCTGGGAGACCCAGTACTTC | CASSPTSGGSWETQYF | few | TRBJ2-5 | TRBV14 | TRBD2
TGTGCCAGCAGTGAAGGTTTTGGGCGGGAGGCCACAGATACGCAGTATTTT | CASSEGFGREATDTQYF | once | TRBJ2-3 | TRBV2 | TRBD2
TGTGCCAGCAGCTTAGGCATAGCGGGGTCAGATACGCAGTATTTT | CASSLGIAGSDTQYF | . | TRBJ2-3 | TRBV13 | TRBD2
TGTGCCAGCAGCTTAGTAGGGACAGGGGCTTTCGACGAGCAGTACTTC | CASSLVGTGAFDEQYF | . | TRBJ2-7 | TRBV7-6 | TRBD1
TGTGCCAGTAGACGACAGGGGGCCTACGAGCAGTACTTC | CASRRQGAYEQYF | . | TRBJ2-7 | TRBV19 | TRBD1
TGTGCCAGCAGTGTGGGGACTAGCGATCGAGAGACCCAGTACTTC | CASSVGTSDRETQYF | . | TRBJ2-5 | TRBV2 | TRBD2
TGTGCCAGTCGACAGGGGATCTATGGCTACACCTTC | CASRQGIYGYTF | . | TRBJ1-2 | TRBV28 | TRBD1
TGTGCCAGCAGCCAAGCCCACTTTTACAATGAGCAGTTCTTC | CASSQAHFYNEQFF | . | TRBJ2-1 | TRBV14 | .